This T cell receptor beta chain was profiled in a study of cytomegalovirus exposure and HLA in healthy donors. This CDR3 is built from 14 residues. Germline V gene lookup returns CDR1 SQVTM and CDR2 ANQGSEA. Trimming left V 6 bases short and J 6 bases short, with 21 bases between. PCR used 60 Vbeta primers and 13 Jbeta primers. This table comes from immunoSEQ multiplex PCR, and its TCRdb copy is limited to in-frame clones, with some not included. The data contain 110,000 to 150,000 clones, roughly 79% of them singletons. Only one count was recorded for this clone. The TCR comes from a woman in her 40s in good health and CMV-seronegative. The V gene is TRBV29-1, the J gene TRBJ2-7; unclear D gene. Sequencing input: PBMCs. CDR3 sequence reads: CSVTKQEELAEQYF. The CDR3 DNA sequence: TGCAGCGTCACCAAGCAAGAGGAGCTTGCCGAGCAGTACTTC.